The 26 T cell receptor beta chains in this list originate from one sample, sequenced in a study of blood T cells in healthy people across ages. Primers used in a second PCR of about 7 to 12 cycles were a sample-barcoded 5' primer and a J-beta primer mix. One entry per CDR3 protein results from TCRdb running MiXCR on the 5' RACE reads. Here the sample spans about 640,000 distinct CDR3 sequences, about 28% being singletons. Sample: blood. These receptor sequences come from a woman older than 75 in good health.

The CDR3 bases are TGTGCCAGCAGTGATCCAGGGACAGATACGCAGTATTTT. Its translation is CASSDPGTDTQYF. The chain recombines TRBV12-3 or TRBV12-4 with TRBJ2-3; TRBD1 is a possible D gene (5 bases). The germline V and J ends were trimmed by 5 bases and 3 bases, with 9 bases remaining between them. The CDR3 spans 13 residues.

In DNA, the CDR3 is TGTGCCAGCAGTGAATACGGGGCAGGAAATGAGCAGTACTTC. Translating gives CASSEYGAGNEQYF. The chain combines TRBV6-1 with TRBJ2-5; possibly TRBD1 or TRBD2 for D (5 bases each). This CDR3 has 14 residues. The V end was cut by 2 bases, the J end by 11 bases, with 18 bases between. Germline CDR1 is MNHNS and CDR2 is SASEGT.

V gene TRBV20-1 combines with J gene TRBJ1-3; D unclear. There are 16 residues in the CDR3. Looked up from germline, CDR1 is DFQATT and CDR2 is SNEGSKA (reference sequence). Trimming left V 1 base short and J 4 bases short, with 17 bases between. The CDR3 DNA is TGCAGTGCTAGAGCCCCTCCGACCGTCGGGGGAAACACCATATATTTT. Residues: CSARAPPTVGGNTIYF.

The gene calls are TRBV28 and TRBJ2-4; D not certain. Germline V gene sequence: CDR1 MDHEN, CDR2 SYDVKM. V lost 8 bases and J lost 0, with 5 bases in between. This CDR3 has 12 amino acids. CDR3 DNA: TGTGCCAGCGGGTTAGCCAAAAACATTCAGTACTTC. Translated: CASGLAKNIQYF.

The rearrangement joins TRBV10-3 to TRBJ1-1; possible D gene TRBD1, 5 bases. CDR1 and CDR2 from the germline V gene are ENHRY and SYGVKD. With 10 bases removed from V and 8 bases from J, the gap between germline ends came to 23 bases. This CDR3 region has 14 residues. The CDR3, as DNA: TGTGCCACCCAAATCGGGGGGGATCGTAGGGAAGCTTTCTTT. It encodes CATQIGGDRREAFF.

The genes are TRBV6-6 and TRBJ2-1, with 9 positions matching TRBD2. There are 16 residues in the CDR3. The V gene's germline CDR1 is MNHNY and CDR2 SVGAGI (reference sequence). The trim removed 0 bases at V and 5 bases at J, leaving 5 bases unmatched. CDR3 in amino acids: CASSYSTLAGHNEQFF. CDR3 DNA sequence: TGTGCCAGCAGTTACTCGACACTAGCGGGTCACAATGAGCAGTTCTTC.

The chain carries TRBV29-1 and TRBJ1-1; a possible D gene is TRBD1 (6 bases). CDR3 length: 14 residues. Germline V gives CDR1 SQVTM, CDR2 ANQGSEA. V was cut by 4 bases and J by 6 bases, with 18 bases left in between. CDR3 protein: CSVAKGQNLPEAFF. CDR3 sequence (DNA): TGCAGCGTTGCGAAAGGACAGAACCTACCTGAAGCTTTCTTT.

This clonotype was detected many times. This chain uses TRBV20-1 with TRBJ2-1; 11 nucleotides agree with TRBD2. Germline V gives CDR1 DFQATT, CDR2 SNEGSKA (reference sequence). The CDR3 extends over 16 amino acids. J lost 9 bases, V lost 6 bases, and 16 bases had no gene match. CDR3 amino acids: CSAQKTSGGLSGEQFF. The CDR3 coding sequence is TGCAGTGCGCAGAAAACTAGCGGGGGCCTCTCCGGTGAGCAGTTCTTC.

This clonotype has a count of ten or more. V usage is TRBV7-6 and J usage is TRBJ2-1; 7 nucleotides line up with TRBD2. This CDR3 spans 15 amino acids. V dropped 4 bases and J dropped 3; count of bases not matched to a gene: 6. CDR1 is SGHVS, CDR2 FNYEAQ, per germline. CDR3 sequence: CASSSDGGNYNEQFF. For the CDR3, the DNA is TGTGCCAGCAGCTCCGACGGGGGGAACTACAATGAGCAGTTCTTC.

This chain joins TRBV7-3 and TRBJ2-3; 7 bases align to TRBD2. V lost 8 bases, J lost 0 bases, and 8 bases stayed unmatched. The CDR3 runs 15 residues. The germline CDR1 and CDR2 sequences are SGHTA and FQGTGA. CDR3 bases: TGTGCCAGCGAACCGGGAGGTCCTAGCACAGATACGCAGTATTTT. Amino acid sequence: CASEPGGPSTDTQYF.

A few counts support this clonotype. This sequence may be a read error, since a much larger clone differs from it by one base. This chain uses TRBV5-1 with TRBJ2-5, with 10 bases that match TRBD1. The CDR3 runs 18 residues. The junction had 22 bases not matched to a gene; V was cut back by 3 bases and J by 11 bases. Germline V gene data show CDR1 as SGHRS and CDR2 as YFSETQ. The CDR3 here is CASSSKRTGTGANNEQYF. The CDR3 DNA reads TGCGCCAGCAGCTCCAAACGCACCGGGACAGGGGCTAACAATGAGCAGTACTTC. Drawing the rest from reference TRBV5-1 and TRBJ2-5, the complete variable domain is KAGVTQTPRYLIKTRGQQVTLSCSPISGHRSVSWYQQTPGQGLQFLFEYFSETQRNKGNFPGRFSGRQFSNSRSEMNVSTLELGDSALYLCASSSKRTGTGANNEQYFGPGTRLLVL.

This clonotype has a handful of counts. A much bigger clone sits one base away, suggesting this may be a read error. The chain has TRBV14 and TRBJ2-5; 8 bases are shared with TRBD1. The V and J ends lost 0 bases and 11 bases, in that order; junction bases with no gene match: 8. Germline loops: CDR1 SGHDN, CDR2 FVKESK. The CDR3 sequence is 14 residues long. The CDR3 nucleotides are TGTGCCAGCAGCCAAGACCAGGGGGCGAATGAGCAGTACTTC. Residues: CASSQDQGANEQYF.

For this clonotype: The germline gene is not matched at one end of the junction; a read error may be the cause. The V call is TRBV12-3 or TRBV12-4, the J call TRBJ2-3; D unresolved. The CDR3 totals 11 residues. The CDR3 sequence: CARAPTDAQYF. Here the CDR3 DNA reads TGTGCCAGAGCCCCAACAGATGCGCAGTATTTT.

This clonotype was observed at least ten times. CDR3 bases: TGTGCCAGCAGTTACGACAGAATTTCCTATGGCTACACCTTC. This gives the protein CASSYDRISYGYTF. J is TRBJ1-2 and V is TRBV6-2 or TRBV6-3, with D perhaps matching TRBD1 (5 bases). CDR1 MNHEY and CDR2 SVGEGT come from the germline V gene. V dropped 2 bases and J dropped 4 bases, with 11 bases sitting between them. The CDR3 covers 14 residues.

The rearrangement uses TRBV19 and TRBJ2-4; D is perhaps TRBD1 or TRBD2 (5 bases each). Germline V gives CDR1 LNHDA, CDR2 SQIVND (reference sequence). Trimming stripped 4 bases from V and 13 bases from J, with 20 bases between. This CDR3 has 14 residues. This chain's CDR3 is CASSTPDAMGEQYF. The CDR3 DNA follows: TGTGCCAGTAGTACACCGGACGCCATGGGGGAGCAGTACTTC.

With regard to this clonotype: An end of the junction does not agree with germline; a read error may underlie this. V and J are TRBV9 and TRBJ1-2; no reliable D call. This CDR3 is built from 12 residues. Germline V gene sequence: CDR1 SGDLS, CDR2 YYNGEE. The CDR3 reads CTSTGANYGYTF. CDR3 coding DNA: TGTACCAGCACTGGGGCTAACTATGGCTACACCTTC.

This clonotype was seen many times. V and J are TRBV6-1 and TRBJ2-5, with 8 bases that match TRBD2. Losses at the gene ends were 2 bases for V and 8 bases for J; bases not matched to a gene: 7. The CDR3 loop spans 14 amino acids. From germline, CDR1 is MNHNS and CDR2 SASEGT. DNA of the CDR3: TGTGCCAGCAGTGAACCCCGCGGGGGGCCTACCCAGTACTTC. It is translated as CASSEPRGGPTQYF.

This clonotype was counted many times. The CDR3 loop is CAISESRGNEQFF. The DNA for the CDR3 is TGTGCCATCAGTGAGTCGAGGGGGAATGAGCAGTTCTTC. This rearrangement joins TRBV10-3 to TRBJ2-1; D might be TRBD1 (6 bases). The CDR3 is made up of 13 amino acids. Deletions cut 0 bases from V and 7 bases from J, with 7 bases between. CDR1 is ENHRY and CDR2 is SYGVKD in the germline V gene.

This clonotype was picked up many times. The genes are TRBV24-1 and TRBJ2-1; D is perhaps TRBD1 or TRBD2 (5 bases each). CDR1 and CDR2 (germline): KGHDR, SFDVKD. The V end was cut by 6 bases, the J end by 1 base, with 15 bases between. This CDR3 is 16 amino acids long. CDR3 coding DNA: TGTGCCACCAGTAGAGGGGAAATTGGGTCCTACAATGAGCAGTTCTTC. Translated: CATSRGEIGSYNEQFF.

The chain uses TRBV6-1 and TRBJ1-2, with TRBD1 as a possible D gene (5 bases). The CDR3 contains 13 residues. Germline V lookup: CDR1 MNHNS, CDR2 SASEGT. The V end was cut by 3 bases, the J end by 4 bases, with 9 bases between. CDR3 sequence: CASSERDLYGYTF. In DNA, the CDR3 is TGTGCCAGCAGTGAGAGGGACCTCTATGGCTACACCTTC.

V is TRBV29-1 and J is TRBJ1-1, with D perhaps matching TRBD1 (5 bases). Germline-derived CDR1 and CDR2 are SQVTM and ANQGSEA. V lost 6 bases to trimming and J lost 2 bases, with 16 bases between them. The length of the CDR3 is 14 residues. For the CDR3, the DNA is TGCAGCGTGGTGCTTAGGACAAGAAACACTGAAGCTTTCTTT. Encoded protein: CSVVLRTRNTEAFF.

In regard to this clonotype: This sequence may be a read error, since a much larger clone differs from it by one base. The chain carries TRBV3-1 and TRBJ2-5; 7 positions match TRBD1. The tail of the sequence fits TRBJ2-7 better, so the J call may be wrong. The CDR3 length is 17 residues. Germline V lookup: CDR1 LGHDT, CDR2 YNNKEL (reference sequence). The DNA for the CDR3 is TGTGCCAGCAGCCAAGGGGACAGCTCTCTATTGAGCTACGAGCAGTACTTC. Protein sequence: CASSQGDSSLLSYEQYF.

Ten or more counts support this clonotype. V is TRBV5-1 and J is TRBJ2-3; TRBD2 might be the D (5 bases). The V gene lost 7 bases and the J gene lost 3 bases, with 12 bases spanning the gap. CDR1 and CDR2 (germline): SGHRS, YFSETQ. The CDR3 covers 13 residues. The CDR3 here is CASSSGMTDTQYF. The CDR3 region has the DNA TGCGCCAGCTCCTCGGGGATGACAGATACGCAGTATTTT.

The chain is built from TRBV7-2 and TRBJ2-7; D uncertain. Matching the DNA end better, TRBJ2-5 makes the J call doubtful. CDR3 length: 13 residues. CDR1 SGHTA and CDR2 FQGNSA come from the germline V gene. This CDR3 is CASSPLPLETQYF. CDR3 nucleotides: TGTGCCAGCAGCCCCCTACCTTTAGAGACCCAGTACTTC.

Regarding this clonotype: This may come from a read error, since a much larger clone is one base off. The rearrangement links TRBV27 to TRBJ1-5, with D unresolved. This CDR3 has 19 amino acids. The germline V gene encodes CDR1 MNHEY and CDR2 SMNVEV (reference sequence). V gave up 3 bases and J gave up 3 bases, with 24 bases separating them. In DNA form, the CDR3 reads TGTGCCAGCAGTTTTGGTTGGTCAGAGGTGAGGGAAAACAATCAGCCCCAGCATTTT. This codes for CASSFGWSEVRENNQPQHF.

The chain carries TRBV30 and TRBJ1-1; D gene unclear. Trimming took 0 bases from V and 6 from J, leaving 5 bases between them. CDR3 length: 11 residues. Germline V CDR1 and CDR2: GTSNPN, SVGIG (reference sequence). The CDR3 is CAWSVKAEAFF. The DNA of the CDR3 is TGTGCCTGGAGTGTGAAGGCTGAAGCTTTCTTT.